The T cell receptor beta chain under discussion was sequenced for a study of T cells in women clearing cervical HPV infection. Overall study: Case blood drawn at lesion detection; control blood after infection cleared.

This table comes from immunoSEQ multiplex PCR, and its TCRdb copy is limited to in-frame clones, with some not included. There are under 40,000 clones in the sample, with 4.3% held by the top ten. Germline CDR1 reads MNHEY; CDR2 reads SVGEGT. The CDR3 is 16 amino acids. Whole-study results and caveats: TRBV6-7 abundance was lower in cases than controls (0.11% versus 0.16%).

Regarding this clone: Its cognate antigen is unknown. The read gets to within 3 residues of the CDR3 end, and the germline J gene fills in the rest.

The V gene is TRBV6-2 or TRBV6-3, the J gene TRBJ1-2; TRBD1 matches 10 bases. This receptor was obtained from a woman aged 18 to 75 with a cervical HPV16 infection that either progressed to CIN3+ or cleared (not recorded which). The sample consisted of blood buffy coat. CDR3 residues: CASRTGTGVSYNDYTF. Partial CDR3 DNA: TGTGCCAGCAGAACCGGGACAGGGGTCTCCTACAATGAC.